A single sample gave rise to the 27 T cell receptor beta chains below, sequenced in a study of cytomegalovirus exposure and HLA in healthy donors. Sequencing was performed with immunoSEQ multiplex PCR; in TCRdb, only in-frame clones are kept and a portion is missing. This sample has 130,000 to 150,000 clones; approximately 88% occur once, and the top ten carry roughly 4.3%. Sequencing used PBMCs. The receptors come from a man younger than 30 in good health and CMV-seropositive.

The rearrangement uses TRBV5-1 and TRBJ1-2; D not resolved. Germline V gene lookup returns CDR1 SGHRS and CDR2 YFSETQ. This CDR3 is built from 13 residues. V gave up 5 bases and J gave up 4 bases, with 12 bases separating them. The CDR3 region is CASRSDTFYGYTF. Written as DNA, the CDR3 is TGCGCCAGCAGATCCGACACGTTCTATGGCTACACCTTC. Combining the CDR3 with reference TRBV5-1 and TRBJ1-2 gives the whole variable domain KAGVTQTPRYLIKTRGQQVTLSCSPISGHRSVSWYQQTPGQGLQFLFEYFSETQRNKGNFPGRFSGRQFSNSRSEMNVSTLELGDSALYLCASRSDTFYGYTFGSGTRLTVV.

V usage is TRBV5-5 and J usage is TRBJ2-7; TRBD1 agrees at 9 bases. The V gene's germline CDR1 is SGHKS and CDR2 YYEKEE (reference sequence). The CDR3 consists of 15 residues. V trimming: 4 bases; J trimming: 6 bases; junction bases outside the gene matches: 11. CDR3 nucleotide sequence: TGTGCCAGCAGCCTTCCCGGGACAGGGAAGCGCGAGCAGTACTTC. It encodes CASSLPGTGKREQYF.

The V gene is TRBV27, the J gene TRBJ1-1; D is undetermined. The ends were cut back, 5 bases at V and 0 bases at J, with 10 bases in the middle. CDR1 MNHEY and CDR2 SMNVEV come from the germline V gene (reference sequence). This CDR3 has 14 residues. CDR3 DNA sequence: TGTGCCAGCAGTCCGAGAATAATGAACACTGAAGCTTTCTTT. It encodes CASSPRIMNTEAFF.

The rearrangement uses TRBV5-4 and TRBJ2-3; 10 nucleotides match TRBD2. V gave up 4 bases and J gave up 7 bases; unmatched junction bases: 12. Looked up from germline, CDR1 is SGHNT and CDR2 is YYREEE (reference sequence). The CDR3 sequence is 16 residues long. CDR3 in amino acids: CASSPSSAGGPNTQYF. The CDR3 DNA reads as TGTGCCAGCAGCCCGAGTTCAGCGGGAGGGCCAAATACGCAGTATTTT.

This clone was picked up a small number of times. The V call is TRBV28, the J call TRBJ1-1; D is ambiguous. The CDR3 spans 12 residues. Germline assignment: CDR1 MDHEN and CDR2 SYDVKM. V gave up 4 bases and J gave up 7 bases, with 10 bases separating them. This CDR3 reads CASSSSRGEAFF. The CDR3 bases are TGTGCCAGCAGTTCCAGCCGGGGTGAAGCTTTCTTT.

This chain joins TRBV30 and TRBJ1-6; 10 positions agree with TRBD1. Germline assignment: CDR1 GTSNPN and CDR2 SVGIG (reference sequence). The length of the CDR3 is 14 residues. V shed 3 bases and J 8 bases; nucleotides not matched to a gene: 4. Here the CDR3 DNA reads TGTGCCTGGAGCGCGGGACAGGGGTATTCACCCCTCCACTTT. It is translated as CAWSAGQGYSPLHF.

The J gene is TRBJ1-2, the V gene TRBV5-4, with D maybe TRBD1 (5 bases). The CDR3 contains 13 residues. The germline V and J ends were trimmed by 5 bases and 7 bases, with 15 bases remaining between them. CDR1 and CDR2 (germline): SGHNT, YYREEE (reference sequence). The CDR3 is CASRSRGSGGYTF. For the CDR3, the DNA is TGTGCCAGCAGGTCACGGGGGTCAGGTGGCTACACCTTC.

The rearrangement uses TRBV7-9 and TRBJ2-7, with TRBD1 identical over 11 bases. With V trimmed by 5 bases and J by 5 bases, 8 bases remained unmatched. CDR3 length: 15 residues. The germline CDR1 and CDR2 sequences are SEHNR and FQNEAQ (reference sequence). The CDR3: CASSPFGQGAHEQYF. In DNA, the CDR3 is TGTGCCAGCAGCCCATTCGGACAGGGGGCGCACGAGCAGTACTTC.

The chain employs TRBV18 and TRBJ1-4; 8 nucleotides align to TRBD1. CDR1 is KGHSH and CDR2 is LQKENI in the germline V gene. The CDR3 covers 13 residues. With 8 bases clipped from V and 5 bases from J, the junction kept 4 bases outside the gene matches. CDR3 in DNA: TGTGCCAGCCGACAGGGGCGGAATGAAAAACTGTTTTTT. It is translated as CASRQGRNEKLFF.

J is TRBJ2-7 and V is TRBV4-1, with TRBD2 matching 11 bases. CDR3 size: 15 residues. The V and J ends lost 1 base and 6 bases, in that order; junction bases with no gene match: 5. Germline values: CDR1 MGHRA, CDR2 YSYEKL. The CDR3 here is CASSQGLAGGFEQYF. The CDR3 DNA sequence: TGCGCCAGCAGCCAAGGGCTAGCGGGGGGATTCGAGCAGTACTTC.

As to this clone: A read error may account for a junction end that differs from germline. Distinct nucleotide sequences in the sample also encode this CDR3. The chain employs TRBV7-7 and TRBJ2-7, with TRBD1 as a possible D gene (6 bases). In germline, CDR1 is SSHAT, CDR2 FNYEAQ (reference sequence). The CDR3 is 13 amino acids. In DNA form, the CDR3 reads TGTGCTAGCAGCCTCGGGACAAACTACGAGCAGTACTTC. Protein product: CASSLGTNYEQYF. The full variable domain, with the rest looked up from reference TRBV7-7 and TRBJ2-7, is GAGVSQSPRYKVTKRGQDVTLRCDPISSHATLYWYQQALGQGPEFLTYFNYEAQPDKSGLPSDRFSAERPEGSISTLTIQRTEQRDSAMYRCASSLGTNYEQYFGPGTRLTVT.

CDR3 coding DNA: TGCGCCAGCAGCCACCCTCAGGGGGCCGGGGGGACGTACGAGCAGTACTTC. Translated: CASSHPQGAGGTYEQYF. V is TRBV4-1 and J is TRBJ2-7; TRBD1 is a possible D gene (8 bases). CDR3 length: 17 residues. V was pared by 3 bases and J by 4 bases, with 22 bases between. Germline V lookup: CDR1 MGHRA, CDR2 YSYEKL.

This chain joins TRBV28 and TRBJ2-1; 8 nucleotides match TRBD1. V lost 3 bases to trimming and J lost 8 bases; unmatched junction nucleotides: 6. This CDR3 contains 14 residues. From germline, CDR1 is MDHEN and CDR2 SYDVKM. The CDR3: CASSFRTGTDEQFF. CDR3 nucleotide sequence: TGTGCCAGCAGTTTTAGGACAGGGACGGATGAGCAGTTCTTC.

V and J are TRBV6-5 and TRBJ1-6; D gene ambiguous. The CDR3 contains 15 residues. CDR1 and CDR2 from the germline V gene are MNHEY and SVGAGI. V lost 2 bases and J lost 6, with 11 bases in between. In nucleotides, the CDR3 is TGTGCCAGCAGTTACACTAGACGGGGTAATTCACCCCTCCACTTT. It codes for CASSYTRRGNSPLHF.

The V call is TRBV4-1, the J call TRBJ1-2, with D perhaps TRBD1 (5 bases). The germline V gene encodes CDR1 MGHRA and CDR2 YSYEKL. The CDR3 has 13 residues. Trimming shortened V by 4 bases and J by 1 base, and 7 bases separated the two germline ends. CDR3 in amino acids: CASSRTGNYGYTF. For the CDR3, the DNA is TGCGCCAGCAGCCGTACAGGTAACTATGGCTACACCTTC.

This chain uses TRBV14 with TRBJ1-4, with 7 bases that match TRBD1. CDR1 SGHDN and CDR2 FVKESK come from the germline V gene. The CDR3 runs 14 residues. The V segment lost 3 bases and the J segment 13 bases; nucleotides outside the gene matches: 11. The CDR3 sequence: CASSHLKTGDRLFF. CDR3 DNA: TGTGCCAGCAGCCATCTTAAAACAGGGGACCGACTGTTTTTT.

The rearrangement joins TRBV30 to TRBJ1-2; D not resolved. The CDR3 is made up of 15 amino acids. Trimming stripped 3 bases from V and 1 base from J, with 15 bases between. The germline V gene has CDR1 GTSNPN and CDR2 SVGIG (reference sequence). The DNA of the CDR3 is TGTGCCTGGAGAATTGAAACAGCTTATAACTATGGCTACACCTTC. Residues: CAWRIETAYNYGYTF.

This rearrangement joins TRBV5-4 to TRBJ1-2; unclear D gene. This CDR3 spans 16 amino acids. Trimming stripped 4 bases from V and 8 bases from J, with 24 bases between. Germline values: CDR1 SGHNT, CDR2 YYREEE (reference sequence). The CDR3 sequence: CASSPSYEFPPGGYTF. CDR3 DNA sequence: TGTGCCAGCAGCCCTTCTTATGAGTTCCCACCCGGGGGCTACACCTTC.

CDR3 residues: CASSPPDDSNQPQHF. CDR3 nucleotides: TGTGCCAGTAGCCCCCCAGATGATAGCAATCAGCCCCAGCATTTT. V usage is TRBV19 and J usage is TRBJ1-5, with D unclear. The ends were cut back, 6 bases at V and 0 bases at J, with 12 bases in the middle. This CDR3 spans 15 amino acids. Looked up from germline, CDR1 is LNHDA and CDR2 is SQIVND (reference sequence).

This clone was seen a single time. The rearrangement joins TRBV6-1 to TRBJ2-7; 8 nucleotides match TRBD2. With V trimmed by 3 bases and J by 5 bases, 6 bases remained unmatched. The CDR3 runs 14 residues. In germline, CDR1 is MNHNS, CDR2 SASEGT. The CDR3 loop reads CASSEDGRVDEQYF. The CDR3 nucleotides read TGTGCCAGCAGTGAGGACGGGAGGGTCGACGAGCAGTACTTC.

The chain has TRBV6-6 and TRBJ1-4, with 8 bases matching TRBD1. V was pared by 5 bases and J by 2 bases, with 4 bases of the junction left unmatched. Looked up from germline, CDR1 is MNHNY and CDR2 is SVGAGI (reference sequence). The CDR3 consists of 15 residues. CDR3 residues: CASSTRTGTNEKLFF. The CDR3 DNA sequence: TGTGCCAGCAGTACTAGGACAGGGACTAATGAAAAACTGTTTTTT.

The chain has TRBV10-2 and TRBJ1-5, with 7 nucleotides matching TRBD1. The CDR3 extends over 15 amino acids. V lost 2 bases to trimming and J lost 4 bases; unmatched junction nucleotides: 5. CDR1 and CDR2 (germline): WSHSY, SAAADI. The CDR3 sequence: CASSERDSGNQPQHF. CDR3 in DNA: TGCGCCAGCAGTGAGCGGGACAGCGGTAATCAGCCCCAGCATTTT.

The chain combines TRBV5-4 with TRBJ2-2; 7 bases line up with TRBD1. Germline V gives CDR1 SGHNT, CDR2 YYREEE (reference sequence). Losses at the gene ends were 2 bases for V and 5 bases for J; bases not matched to a gene: 0. The CDR3 totals 13 residues. CDR3 residues: CASSLQGTGELFF. The CDR3 DNA follows: TGTGCCAGCAGCTTACAGGGGACCGGGGAGCTGTTTTTT.

The genes are TRBV19 and TRBJ1-5, with unresolved D. The CDR3 extends over 16 amino acids. Germline V gene sequence: CDR1 LNHDA, CDR2 SQIVND (reference sequence). V was shortened by 5 bases and J by 0 bases, with 14 bases between the two germline ends. CDR3 DNA: TGTGCCAGTAGTCAAGAACCTCTAATTAGCAATCAGCCCCAGCATTTT. The encoded protein is CASSQEPLISNQPQHF.

This clone occurred once. This chain uses TRBV18 with TRBJ1-5; D gene uncertain. Germline V lookup: CDR1 KGHSH, CDR2 LQKENI. V was pared by 3 bases and J by 2 bases, with 8 bases between. CDR3 length: 14 amino acids. The CDR3 nucleotides read TGTGCCAGCTCACCGGGGAGGGGCAATCAGCCCCAGCATTTT. Protein product: CASSPGRGNQPQHF. Combining the CDR3 with reference TRBV18 and TRBJ1-5 gives the whole variable domain NAGVMQNPRHLVRRRGQEARLRCSPMKGHSHVYWYRQLPEEGLKFMVYLQKENIIDESGMPKERFSAEFPKEGPSILRIQQVVRGDSAAYFCASSPGRGNQPQHFGDGTRLSIL.

The DNA of the CDR3 is TGTGCCAGCTCGAGCTTGCGGGCCCCGGACACTGAAGCTTTCTTT. Its translation is CASSSLRAPDTEAFF. The gene calls are TRBV6-6 and TRBJ1-1; D is unresolved. In germline, CDR1 is MNHNY, CDR2 SVGAGI (reference sequence). The CDR3 is 15 amino acids. With 8 bases removed from V and 3 bases from J, the gap between germline ends came to 19 bases.

The rearrangement links TRBV5-4 to TRBJ1-1, with TRBD1 matching 7 bases. Germline CDR1 SGHNT, CDR2 YYREEE (reference sequence). The junction had 12 bases not matched to a gene; V was cut back by 4 bases and J by 6 bases. This CDR3 region has 15 residues. CDR3 nucleotide sequence: TGTGCCAGCAGCCTCGACAGGGTCTCCTACGCTGAAGCTTTCTTT. Amino acid sequence: CASSLDRVSYAEAFF. Combining the CDR3 with reference TRBV5-4 and TRBJ1-1 gives the whole variable domain ETGVTQSPTHLIKTRGQQVTLRCSSQSGHNTVSWYQQALGQGPQFIFQYYREEENGRGNFPPRFSGLQFPNYSSELNVNALELDDSALYLCASSLDRVSYAEAFFGQGTRLTVV.